The T cell receptor (beta chain) under discussion was sequenced for a study of cytomegalovirus exposure and HLA in healthy donors. About the research overall: Approximately 77 million unique TCRs from HLA-typed donors were held in an early release of data. Genetic ancestry analysis placed under 90% of the approximately 400 donors that were genotyped in the Caucasian-associated cluster. General study points: An analysis was carried out at a later point. It showed that HLA-associated TCR beta chains were more clonally expanded than equally common non-associated chains. In a later analysis, parvovirus B19, influenza, CMV and Epstein-Barr virus appeared linked to several top co-occurrence clusters.

The PCR had 60 Vbeta and 13 Jbeta primers. The assay was immunoSEQ multiplex PCR, and TCRdb's table has in-frame clones only and misses some. The table shows 150,000 to 200,000 clones, with about 80% occurring only once. Germline V gene data show CDR1 as SGHNT and CDR2 as YYREEE (reference sequence). The CDR3 is 19 amino acids. V lost 4 bases, J lost 1 base, and 24 bases lay in between. As concerns this clone: The antigen is unknown.

This receptor was taken from a young man in good health and CMV-seropositive. The V call is TRBV5-4, the J call TRBJ2-4, with D possibly being TRBD1 (6 bases). Sequencing was done on a sample of PBMCs. Here the CDR3 DNA reads TGTGCCAGCAGCATAAAACCAGGGCGCTTGAGGGGGGCCAAAAACATTCAGTACTTC. As protein: CASSIKPGRLRGAKNIQYF.